This TCR beta chain was found in a study of blood T cell repertoires in COVID-19. Overall study context: The origin of the acute and convalescent COVID-19 samples was the United States, Italy and Spain. T cells, B-cell-depleted T cells, or PBMCs provided the cDNA or gDNA that served as material.

In the source study's methods: For nucleated cells, counts were estimated from reference gene primer amplification. Here immunoSEQ multiplex PCR was the method, and the copy in TCRdb shows in-frame clones only, minus some. V, J and clone size derive from that table, while D and trimming were established from the DNA sequence. This sample carries nearly 70,000 clones, more than 70% of them seen once, and the ten largest clones take approximately 6.8%. V was clipped by 4 bases and J by 0 bases, with 12 bases between them. The CDR3 is 15 residues long. CDR1 and CDR2 (germline): SGHDN, FVKESK. Input material: peripheral blood. The source is a woman aged 70-85 years with acute or convalescent COVID-19. The chain is built from TRBV14 and TRBJ1-1; D not resolved. CDR3 coding DNA: TGTGCCAGCAGCCCCTCAGGCAGAATGAACACTGAAGCTTTCTTT. Translation: CASSPSGRMNTEAFF. Drawing the rest from reference TRBV14 and TRBJ1-1, the complete variable domain is EAGVTQFPSHSVIEKGQTVTLRCDPISGHDNLYWYRRVMGKEIKFLLHFVKESKQDESGMPNNRFLAERTGGTYSTLKVQPAELEDSGVYFCASSPSGRMNTEAFFGQGTRLTVV.